The text below deals with one T cell receptor beta chain. The antigen is unknown. The entry originates in a study of human T cells and chemical hapten exposure. Turning to the study itself: Skin on the upper inner arm, around 2 cm by around 2 cm in size, was sensitized with 2% DPC.

The library gave individual cDNA molecules unique molecular identifiers. TCRdb redid the calling of the RACE reads with MiXCR, one entry per CDR3 protein. The table lists tens of thousands of distinct CDR3 sequences, about an eighth of them singletons, with 4.5% to 6% in the top ten. Study-wide findings and caveats: Patch test scores rose with PT1 expanded TCR counts, a positive correlation.

Trimming took 0 bases from V and 8 from J, leaving 14 bases between them. CDR1 SGHVS and CDR2 FNYEAQ come from the germline V gene. This CDR3 spans 15 amino acids. Time point noted: pre-sensitization, week 0. Treatment in this sample: therapeutic diphenylcyclopropenone sensitization with weekly scalp DPC. Researchers extracted total RNA from unfractionated whole blood. The V call is TRBV7-6, the J call TRBJ2-1; TRBD2 might be the D (5 bases). Source: whole blood, taken in connection with sensitization to the hapten diphenylcyclopropenone (DPC). The receptor's source is a woman aged 25 to 39 with alopecia areata. Some clones in this sample may be carry-over from other donors' samples. The CDR3, as DNA: TGTGCCAGCAGCTTAGCCGGCAACGGAGGTGATGAGCAGTTCTTC. Encoded protein: CASSLAGNGGDEQFF.